Below are 23 T cell receptor beta chains sequenced from a single sample in a study of T cell clusters in autoimmune cytopenias (dated by TCRdb to between 2018 and 2021). Each sample's TRB amplification started from around 230 ng of peripheral blood genomic DNA, which corresponds to 38,000 or so genome equivalents. This sample was sequenced with an Illumina MiSeq. Multiplex PCR with a touch-down protocol amplified TRB rearrangements, with the TRB-A and TRB-B primer pools combined in a single tube. Reads reprocessed by TCRdb are summarized as one entry per CDR3 protein sequence, and DNA is absent. The table for this sample lists over 6,000 distinct CDR3 sequences. The ten largest clones add up to about 31% of the sample. This sample was also put to use in a study of T cell repertoires in aging, cancer and after chemotherapy.

Input material: peripheral blood. Receptors originate from a human donor in good health.

The chain links TRBV6-5 to TRBJ1-2. Germline-derived CDR1 and CDR2 are MNHEY and SVGAGI. CDR3 length: 14 residues. The CDR3 sequence is CASSEGRGGYGYTF.

The chain couples TRBV5-6 to TRBJ1-3. Per the germline V gene, CDR1 is SGHDT and CDR2 is YYEEEE. The CDR3 extends over 15 amino acids. CDR3 amino acids: CASSPGGVSGNTIYF.

This clonotype counts as medium-sized by frequency. The chain carries TRBV19 and TRBJ2-5; checking the TCRdb D call of TRBD2 is not possible without DNA. The CDR3 is 13 residues long. Germline V gene lookup returns CDR1 LNHDA and CDR2 SQIVND (reference sequence). The CDR3 here is CASSREREETQYF.

Frequency places this clonotype as medium-sized (0.01 to 0.1%). V and J are TRBV19 and TRBJ2-1. The germline V gene has CDR1 LNHDA and CDR2 SQIVND (reference sequence). The CDR3 consists of 12 residues. CDR3 amino acids: CASSIAGNEQFF.

The chain is built from TRBV27 and TRBJ2-5; TCRdb lists TRBD1, though no DNA is available to test this call. From germline, CDR1 is MNHEY and CDR2 SMNVEV (reference sequence). The CDR3 totals 17 residues. CDR3 in amino acids: CASSRLPGRNGQETQYF.

V and J are TRBV6-5 and TRBJ2-3; TCRdb lists TRBD2, though no DNA is available to test this call. The CDR3 sequence is 15 residues long. CDR1 is MNHEY, CDR2 SVGAGI, per germline. The CDR3 loop reads CASSYRGLSTDTQYF.

This CDR3 reads CASSIEGRNNEKLFF. This chain links TRBV19 with TRBJ1-4. The germline CDR1 and CDR2 sequences are LNHDA and SQIVND (reference sequence). This CDR3 comprises 15 residues.

The gene calls are TRBV9 and TRBJ2-2. Germline V gene data show CDR1 as SGDLS and CDR2 as YYNGEE. This CDR3 is 16 amino acids long. Here the CDR3 reads CASSVAAIGTTGELFF.

This chain connects TRBV19 to TRBJ1-5; TCRdb calls TRBD1, which cannot be checked without DNA. The germline V gene encodes CDR1 LNHDA and CDR2 SQIVND (reference sequence). The CDR3 runs to 14 residues. The chain's CDR3 is CASSTSGQGNTQHF.

The CDR3 sequence: CASSLGRETQYF. V gene TRBV5-6 combines with J gene TRBJ2-5; the D call from TCRdb, TRBD2, cannot be confirmed without DNA. The CDR3 is made up of 12 amino acids. CDR1 is SGHDT, CDR2 YYEEEE, per germline.

This clonotype registers medium-sized (0.01 to 0.1%) by frequency. This chain's CDR3 is CASSMVGQGRNEQFF. V and J are TRBV19 and TRBJ2-1; the TCRdb D gene call, TRBD1, has no DNA to confirm it. Germline V gene data show CDR1 as LNHDA and CDR2 as SQIVND (reference sequence). The CDR3 spans 15 residues.

The chain uses TRBV7-4 and TRBJ2-3; TCRdb lists TRBD2, though no DNA is available to test this call. Per the germline V gene, CDR1 is SGHVT and CDR2 is SQSDAQ. This CDR3 has 16 amino acids. The CDR3 protein is CASSQAAGGVTDTQYF.

This clonotype is medium-sized by frequency. The chain links TRBV29-1 to TRBJ1-1; the TCRdb call, TRBD1, lacks DNA for checking. Germline V lookup: CDR1 SQVTM, CDR2 ANQGSEA. The CDR3 sequence is 14 residues long. The CDR3 region is CSVGARGRNTEAFF.

This clonotype is deemed medium-sized by its frequency. This chain links TRBV19 with TRBJ2-5; the D call from TCRdb, TRBD1, cannot be confirmed without DNA. Germline V gene sequence: CDR1 LNHDA, CDR2 SQIVND (reference sequence). This CDR3 spans 17 amino acids. CDR3 in amino acids: CASSSQGLHRYQETQYF.

Frequency places this clonotype as medium-sized. The chain's CDR3 is CASSRSGDEKLFF. The rearrangement links TRBV18 to TRBJ1-4; without DNA, the TCRdb call of TRBD1 cannot be checked. Germline CDR1 KGHSH, CDR2 LQKENI. This CDR3 has 13 residues.

V and J are TRBV10-1 and TRBJ2-3; TCRdb lists TRBD2, though no DNA is available to test this call. This CDR3 spans 16 amino acids. CDR1 WNHNN and CDR2 SYGVQD come from the germline V gene (reference sequence). The CDR3 reads CASSESRGRAADTQYF.

This clonotype is medium-sized by frequency. The chain combines TRBV29-1 with TRBJ2-1; TCRdb calls TRBD1, which cannot be checked without DNA. Germline CDR1 and CDR2: SQVTM and ANQGSEA. CDR3 length: 14 amino acids. CDR3 amino acids: CSGRSGTPYNEQFF.

The chain is built from TRBV12-3 or TRBV12-4 and TRBJ2-3; absent DNA, TCRdb's TRBD1 call cannot be checked. This CDR3 contains 14 residues. CDR3: CASSWGQFTDTQYF.

V usage is TRBV5-4 and J usage is TRBJ2-3; TCRdb picks TRBD2, but there is no DNA to check that call. Germline assignment: CDR1 SGHNT and CDR2 YYREEE (reference sequence). This CDR3 contains 17 residues. CDR3 region: CASSLVTSGGGTDTQYF. The whole variable domain, filled in from reference TRBV5-4 and TRBJ2-3, reads ETGVTQSPTHLIKTRGQQVTLRCSSQSGHNTVSWYQQALGQGPQFIFQYYREEENGRGNFPPRFSGLQFPNYSSELNVNALELDDSALYLCASSLVTSGGGTDTQYFGPGTRLTVL.

The V call is TRBV6-5, the J call TRBJ1-3; TCRdb designates TRBD1, a call that cannot be tested without DNA. The CDR3 consists of 19 residues. Germline lookup yields CDR1 MNHEY and CDR2 SVGAGI. The CDR3 sequence is CASRTQGTGGQYSGNTIYF.

The chain links TRBV18 to TRBJ2-1; the D gene TCRdb calls, TRBD2, cannot be checked with no DNA. The germline V gene encodes CDR1 KGHSH and CDR2 LQKENI. The CDR3 extends over 16 amino acids. This chain's CDR3 is CASSPTATSGYNEQFF. The full variable domain, completed using reference TRBV18 and TRBJ2-1, is NAGVMQNPRHLVRRRGQEARLRCSPMKGHSHVYWYRQLPEEGLKFMVYLQKENIIDESGMPKERFSAEFPKEGPSILRIQQVVRGDSAAYFCASSPTATSGYNEQFFGPGTRLTVL.

This clonotype is deemed medium-sized by its frequency. The chain is built from TRBV6-6 and TRBJ2-2. CDR1 MNHNY and CDR2 SVGAGI come from the germline V gene (reference sequence). The CDR3 totals 13 residues. The CDR3 protein is CASSSTNTGELFF.

By frequency, this clonotype is medium-sized. The chain is built from TRBV29-1 and TRBJ2-7; TCRdb names TRBD1, which stays unverified in the absence of DNA. The CDR3 is 14 amino acids. Looked up from germline, CDR1 is SQVTM and CDR2 is ANQGSEA. The CDR3 is CSALTVGVVHEQYF.